The 23 T cell receptor beta chains below come from one sample, sequenced in a study of cytomegalovirus exposure and HLA in healthy donors. Primers for the PCR totalled 60 Vbeta and 13 Jbeta. TCRdb's table, derived via immunoSEQ multiplex PCR, lists solely in-frame clones and lacks some. The table has more than 150,000 clones, approximately 84% seen once. The specimen was PBMCs. The receptors come from a girl in the first two years of life in good health and CMV-seronegative.

This rearrangement joins TRBV9 to TRBJ2-7, with TRBD2 matching over 8 bases. The germline V gene has CDR1 SGDLS and CDR2 YYNGEE. The CDR3 sequence is 14 residues long. J was trimmed by 1 base and V by 3 bases; bases with no gene match: 3. The CDR3 DNA is TGTGCCAGCAGCGCCGCTAGCGGGTCCTACGAGCAGTACTTC. Translated, it gives CASSAASGSYEQYF.

DNA for the CDR3: TGTGCCTGTGGGACAGGGACCGAAGCTTTCTTT. Protein: CACGTGTEAFF. The chain is built from TRBV30 and TRBJ1-1; 9 positions match TRBD1. The CDR3 is 11 amino acids. With V trimmed by 6 bases and J by 8 bases, 4 bases remained unmatched. CDR1 GTSNPN and CDR2 SVGIG come from the germline V gene (reference sequence).

The V gene is TRBV5-1, the J gene TRBJ2-1; 15 bases agree with TRBD2. The CDR3 contains 15 residues. V shed 4 bases, J shed 7 bases, and the junction held 3 bases outside the gene matches. CDR1 is SGHRS, CDR2 YFSETQ, per germline. The CDR3 loop is CASSAGTSGGNEQFF. For the CDR3, the DNA is TGCGCCAGCAGCGCCGGGACTAGCGGGGGGAATGAGCAGTTCTTC.

This chain uses TRBV14 with TRBJ1-4; D is unresolved. CDR3 size: 14 residues. Looked up from germline, CDR1 is SGHDN and CDR2 is FVKESK. V lost 4 bases to trimming and J lost 3 bases, with 9 bases between them. CDR3 sequence (DNA): TGTGCCAGCAGCCTGAGTGAGGCTAATGAAAAACTGTTTTTT. As protein: CASSLSEANEKLFF.

This clone is a singleton in its sample. V usage is TRBV27 and J usage is TRBJ1-6; maybe TRBD1 (6 bases). V was cut by 3 bases and J by 7 bases, with 13 bases left in between. Germline lookup yields CDR1 MNHEY and CDR2 SMNVEV (reference sequence). The CDR3 loop spans 15 amino acids. The CDR3 is CASSFGGRVNSPLHF. The CDR3 DNA sequence: TGTGCCAGCAGTTTCGGGGGGCGCGTAAATTCACCCCTCCACTTT.

V usage is TRBV6-1 and J usage is TRBJ2-7, with D tentatively TRBD1 (5 bases). The CDR3 has 13 amino acids. V was trimmed by 8 bases and J by 1 base, leaving 12 bases between them. Germline V lookup: CDR1 MNHNS, CDR2 SASEGT. The CDR3 DNA sequence: TGTGCCAGCCAGAAGACAGTTTCCTACGAGCAGTACTTC. It codes for CASQKTVSYEQYF.

This chain joins TRBV9 and TRBJ1-1; D is uncertain. Germline CDR1 and CDR2: SGDLS and YYNGEE. CDR3 length equals 13 residues. Trimming shortened V by 0 bases and J by 11 bases, and 14 bases separated the two germline ends. Here the CDR3 reads CASSVEGGPKAFF. The CDR3 DNA sequence: TGTGCCAGCAGCGTAGAAGGAGGCCCTAAGGCTTTCTTT.

V gene TRBV10-3 combines with J gene TRBJ2-2; 7 bases map to TRBD1. Unmatched junction bases numbered 5, after V lost 3 bases and J lost 7 bases. In germline, CDR1 is ENHRY, CDR2 SYGVKD. This CDR3 contains 14 residues. CDR3 in DNA: TGTGCCATCAGTGAACAGGGGCCGAACGGGGAGCTGTTTTTT. Its protein product is CAISEQGPNGELFF.

This chain uses TRBV6-4 with TRBJ2-4; 10 nucleotides line up with TRBD2. The CDR3 totals 17 residues. Germline-derived CDR1 and CDR2 are MRHNA and SNTAGT. The J segment lost 1 base and the V segment lost 2 bases, leaving 5 bases of the junction unmatched. This chain's CDR3 is CASSDLTSGVAKNIQYF. The CDR3 nucleotides read TGTGCCAGCAGTGACCTTACTAGCGGGGTGGCCAAAAACATTCAGTACTTC.

This rearrangement joins TRBV5-1 to TRBJ2-5; 10 bases align to TRBD2. The CDR3 extends over 14 amino acids. V was clipped by 6 bases and J by 4 bases; unmatched bases: 6. In germline, CDR1 is SGHRS, CDR2 YFSETQ. The CDR3 region is CASTSSSGGETQYF. In DNA form, the CDR3 reads TGCGCCAGCACATCCTCTAGCGGGGGAGAGACCCAGTACTTC.

The rearrangement uses TRBV4-2 and TRBJ2-7; D may be TRBD2 (6 bases). The germline V gene has CDR1 LGHNA and CDR2 YNFKEQ. The CDR3 is made up of 16 amino acids. The V end lost 1 base, the J end lost 2 bases, and 15 bases lay between the germline ends. The CDR3 loop is CASSQATSSPAYEQYF. The CDR3 DNA reads as TGTGCCAGCAGCCAAGCGACTAGTAGTCCCGCCTACGAGCAGTACTTC.

Turning to this clone: The identical CDR3 is also encoded by other nucleotide sequences in the sample. The chain carries TRBV29-1 and TRBJ2-3; 8 bases are a match to TRBD2. V dropped 4 bases and J dropped 4; count of bases not matched to a gene: 4. The germline gives CDR1 SQVTM, CDR2 ANQGSEA. The CDR3 has 13 amino acids. The CDR3: CSVVRRGADTQYF. In nucleotides, the CDR3 is TGCAGCGTTGTAAGGCGGGGGGCAGATACGCAGTATTTT.

As regards this clone: The identical CDR3 is also encoded by other nucleotide sequences in the sample. V gene TRBV7-3 combines with J gene TRBJ2-5; no reliable D call. Germline V gene lookup returns CDR1 SGHTA and CDR2 FQGTGA. Trimming removed 2 bases at V and 2 bases at J, with 6 bases between. This CDR3 region has 13 residues. CDR3 sequence reads: CASSLGLQETQYF. In DNA form, the CDR3 reads TGTGCCAGCAGCTTAGGGCTTCAAGAGACCCAGTACTTC.

The rearrangement joins TRBV28 to TRBJ1-3; 8 nucleotides agree with TRBD1. J lost 2 bases, V lost 5 bases, and 2 bases had no gene match. The CDR3 totals 14 residues. The germline CDR1 and CDR2 sequences are MDHEN and SYDVKM. CDR3 protein: CASSPTGAGNTIYF. The DNA of the CDR3 is TGTGCCAGCAGTCCGACAGGGGCTGGAAACACCATATATTTT.

This chain joins TRBV30 and TRBJ1-2, with a weak D call TRBD1 (6 bases). The CDR3 has 13 amino acids. Germline CDR1 and CDR2: GTSNPN and SVGIG (reference sequence). V lost 3 bases and J 8 bases, leaving 16 bases between the germline ends. Here the CDR3 reads CAWRGGGPRGYTF. The CDR3 DNA reads TGTGCCTGGAGAGGGGGGGGGCCACGGGGCTACACCTTC.

This clone appeared a few times. The chain links TRBV4-3 to TRBJ1-2, with TRBD1 identical over 9 bases. The germline V gene encodes CDR1 LGHNA and CDR2 YSLEER. The junction had 13 bases not matched to a gene; V was cut back by 3 bases and J by 8 bases. The CDR3 has 16 residues. The CDR3 DNA sequence: TGCGCCAGCAGCCATCCGGGGAACAGGGGGCTAGGGGGCTACACCTTC. Amino acids: CASSHPGNRGLGGYTF.

The J gene is TRBJ1-1, the V gene TRBV30, with D maybe TRBD1 (6 bases). The CDR3 runs 15 residues. The V gene lost 3 bases and the J gene lost 8 bases, with 22 bases spanning the gap. CDR1 is GTSNPN and CDR2 is SVGIG in the germline V gene (reference sequence). The CDR3 DNA reads as TGTGCCTGGAGGCTCCGACAGGACGGGCGAACAGAAGCTTTCTTT. Translated: CAWRLRQDGRTEAFF.

V is TRBV30 and J is TRBJ2-7; the D gene is possibly TRBD2 (5 bases). This CDR3 spans 13 amino acids. The germline V gene has CDR1 GTSNPN and CDR2 SVGIG (reference sequence). V was shortened by 1 base and J by 3 bases, with 10 bases between the two germline ends. CDR3 coding DNA: TGTGCCTGGAGTGCCGGGAAACACTACGAGCAGTACTTC. Translation gives CAWSAGKHYEQYF.

This rearrangement joins TRBV4-3 to TRBJ1-1; 9 positions agree with TRBD1. Germline lookup yields CDR1 LGHNA and CDR2 YSLEER. Germline trimming cut 1 base from V and 5 bases from J; bases unmatched to any gene: 8. The CDR3 consists of 16 residues. CDR3 in amino acids: CASSQVPGQGGTEAFF. The CDR3 DNA reads as TGCGCCAGCAGCCAAGTCCCGGGACAGGGCGGAACTGAAGCTTTCTTT.

This chain uses TRBV30 with TRBJ2-4; D is perhaps TRBD1 (7 bases). Germline CDR1 GTSNPN, CDR2 SVGIG (reference sequence). V dropped 4 bases and J dropped 7 bases, with 8 bases sitting between them. This CDR3 spans 11 amino acids. The CDR3 DNA follows: TGTGCCTGGACAGGGGGGAACATTCAGTACTTC. Protein sequence: CAWTGGNIQYF.

CDR3 coding DNA: TGTGCCAGCAGCTTAGAAACGGGTGAGCAGTTCTTC. Translated: CASSLETGEQFF. The chain has TRBV7-9 and TRBJ2-1; D is ambiguous. Germline V CDR1 and CDR2: SEHNR, FQNEAQ (reference sequence). The germline V and J ends were trimmed by 1 base and 9 bases, with 7 bases remaining between them. The CDR3 is 12 residues long.

The chain's CDR3 is CASSVGTSGRVDEQYF. For the CDR3, the DNA is TGTGCCAGCAGCGTCGGGACTAGCGGGAGGGTCGACGAGCAGTACTTC. The rearrangement links TRBV7-2 to TRBJ2-7, with 16 bases that match TRBD2. This CDR3 comprises 16 residues. CDR1 and CDR2 (germline): SGHTA, FQGNSA. V trimming: 5 bases; J trimming: 5 bases; junction bases outside the gene matches: 6.

For this clone: Other nucleotide sequences from this sample produce the same CDR3. J is TRBJ1-1 and V is TRBV10-3; perhaps TRBD1 as D (5 bases). V gave up 0 bases and J gave up 4 bases, with 6 bases separating them. This CDR3 has 13 amino acids. The germline CDR1 and CDR2 sequences are ENHRY and SYGVKD. CDR3 bases: TGTGCCATCAGTGAGTCTAGGGGCACTGAAGCTTTCTTT. Encoded protein: CAISESRGTEAFF.